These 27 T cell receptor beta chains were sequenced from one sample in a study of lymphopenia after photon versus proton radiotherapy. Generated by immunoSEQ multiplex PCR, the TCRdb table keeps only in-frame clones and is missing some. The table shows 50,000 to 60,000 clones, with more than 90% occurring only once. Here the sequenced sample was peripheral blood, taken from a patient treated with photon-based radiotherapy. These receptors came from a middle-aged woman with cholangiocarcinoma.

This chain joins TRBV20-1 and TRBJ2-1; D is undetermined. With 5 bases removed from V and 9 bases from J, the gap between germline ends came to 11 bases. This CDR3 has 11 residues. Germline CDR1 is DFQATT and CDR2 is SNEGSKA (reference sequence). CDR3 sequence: CSAQQPGEQFF. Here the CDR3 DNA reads TGCAGTGCTCAGCAACCTGGTGAGCAGTTCTTC.

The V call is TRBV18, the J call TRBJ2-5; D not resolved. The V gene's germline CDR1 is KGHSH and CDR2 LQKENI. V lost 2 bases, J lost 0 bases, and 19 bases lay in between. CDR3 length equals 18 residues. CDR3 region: CASSPSYFQSANQETQYF. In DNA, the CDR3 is TGTGCCAGCTCACCAAGTTATTTCCAATCGGCGAACCAAGAGACCCAGTACTTC.

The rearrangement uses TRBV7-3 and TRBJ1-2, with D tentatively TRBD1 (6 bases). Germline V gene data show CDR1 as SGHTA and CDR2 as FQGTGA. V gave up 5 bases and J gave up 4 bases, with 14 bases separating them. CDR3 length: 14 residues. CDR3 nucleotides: TGTGCCAGCAGCCCTAACGACAGGTTCTATGGCTACACCTTC. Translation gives CASSPNDRFYGYTF.

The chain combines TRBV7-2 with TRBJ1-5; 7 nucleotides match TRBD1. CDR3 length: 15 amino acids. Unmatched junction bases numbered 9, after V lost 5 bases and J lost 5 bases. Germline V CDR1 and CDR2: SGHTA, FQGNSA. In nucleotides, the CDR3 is TGTGCCAGCAGCATGGGGACAGCGGGGTATCAGCCCCAGCATTTT. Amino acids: CASSMGTAGYQPQHF. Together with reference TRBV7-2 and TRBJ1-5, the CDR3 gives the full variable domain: GAGVSQSPSNKVTEKGKDVELRCDPISGHTALYWYRQSLGQGLEFLIYFQGNSAPDKSGLPSDRFSAERTGGSVSTLTIQRTQQEDSAVYLCASSMGTAGYQPQHFGDGTRLSIL.

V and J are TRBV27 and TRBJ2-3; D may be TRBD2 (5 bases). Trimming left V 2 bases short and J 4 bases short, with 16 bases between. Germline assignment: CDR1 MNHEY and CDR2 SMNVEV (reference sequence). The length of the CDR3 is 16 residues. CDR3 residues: CASSLHLGRVADTQYF. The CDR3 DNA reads TGTGCCAGCAGTTTACATCTTGGGAGAGTAGCAGATACGCAGTATTTT.

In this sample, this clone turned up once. The CDR3 is CASSWGGTVSYEQYF. The CDR3 coding sequence is TGTGCCAGCAGTTGGGGCGGGACAGTCTCCTACGAGCAGTACTTC. The V call is TRBV27, the J call TRBJ2-7; TRBD1 is a possible D gene (7 bases). The V gene lost 4 bases and the J gene lost 0 bases, with 13 bases spanning the gap. This CDR3 has 15 residues. Germline assignment: CDR1 MNHEY and CDR2 SMNVEV (reference sequence).

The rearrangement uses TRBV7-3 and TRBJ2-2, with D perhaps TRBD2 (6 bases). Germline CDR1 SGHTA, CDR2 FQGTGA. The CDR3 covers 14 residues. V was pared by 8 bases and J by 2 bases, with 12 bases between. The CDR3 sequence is CASGRDSNTGELFF. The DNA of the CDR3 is TGTGCCAGCGGCCGGGACTCCAACACCGGGGAGCTGTTTTTT.

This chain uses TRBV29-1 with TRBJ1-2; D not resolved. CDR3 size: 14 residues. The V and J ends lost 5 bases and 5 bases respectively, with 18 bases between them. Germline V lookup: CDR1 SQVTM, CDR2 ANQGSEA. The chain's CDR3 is CSVPQTVQKYGYTF. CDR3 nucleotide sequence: TGCAGCGTTCCCCAAACTGTACAGAAGTATGGCTACACCTTC.

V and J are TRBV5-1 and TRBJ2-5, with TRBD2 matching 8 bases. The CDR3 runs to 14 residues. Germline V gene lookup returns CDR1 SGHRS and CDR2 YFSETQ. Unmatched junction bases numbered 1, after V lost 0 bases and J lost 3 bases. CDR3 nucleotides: TGCGCCAGCAGCTTGGCGGGGGGGAAAGAGACCCAGTACTTC. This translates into CASSLAGGKETQYF.

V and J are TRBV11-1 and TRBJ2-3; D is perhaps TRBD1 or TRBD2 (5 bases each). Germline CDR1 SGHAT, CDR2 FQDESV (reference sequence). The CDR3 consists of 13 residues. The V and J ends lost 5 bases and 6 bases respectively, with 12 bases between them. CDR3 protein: CASSPFEGDTQYF. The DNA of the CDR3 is TGTGCCAGCAGCCCCTTCGAGGGGGATACGCAGTATTTT. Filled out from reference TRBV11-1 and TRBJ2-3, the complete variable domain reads EAEVAQSPRYKITEKSQAVAFWCDPISGHATLYWYRQILGQGPELLVQFQDESVVDDSQLPKDRFSAERLKGVDSTLKIQPAELGDSAMYLCASSPFEGDTQYFGPGTRLTVL.

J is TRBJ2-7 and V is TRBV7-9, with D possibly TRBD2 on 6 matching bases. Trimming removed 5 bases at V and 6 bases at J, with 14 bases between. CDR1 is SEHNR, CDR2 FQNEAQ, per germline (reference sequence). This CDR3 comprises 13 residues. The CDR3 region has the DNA TGTGCCAGCAGCCCCTTCGGGGGAGGCGAGCAGTACTTC. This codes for CASSPFGGGEQYF.

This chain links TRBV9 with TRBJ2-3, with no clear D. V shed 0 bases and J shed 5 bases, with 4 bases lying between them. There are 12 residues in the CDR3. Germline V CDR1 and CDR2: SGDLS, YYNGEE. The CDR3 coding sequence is TGTGCCAGCAGCGTAGTAAGAGATACGCAGTATTTT. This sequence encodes CASSVVRDTQYF. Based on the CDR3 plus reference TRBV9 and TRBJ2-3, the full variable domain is DSGVTQTPKHLITATGQRVTLRCSPRSGDLSVYWYQQSLDQGLQFLIQYYNGEERAKGNILERFSAQQFPDLHSELNLSSLELGDSALYFCASSVVRDTQYFGPGTRLTVL.

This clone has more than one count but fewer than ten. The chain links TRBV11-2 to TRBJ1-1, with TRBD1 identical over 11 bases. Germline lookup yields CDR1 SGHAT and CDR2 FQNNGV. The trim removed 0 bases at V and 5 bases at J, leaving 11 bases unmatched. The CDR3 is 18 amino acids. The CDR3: CASSLDMDRGQVRTEAFF. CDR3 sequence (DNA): TGTGCCAGCAGCTTAGATATGGACAGGGGGCAAGTTCGGACTGAAGCTTTCTTT.

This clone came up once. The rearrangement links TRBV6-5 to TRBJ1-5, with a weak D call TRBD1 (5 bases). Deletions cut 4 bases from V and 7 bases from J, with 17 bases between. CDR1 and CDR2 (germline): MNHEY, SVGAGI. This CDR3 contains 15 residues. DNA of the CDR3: TGTGCCAGCAGTTCGGGCAGGGTTATAATGCAGCCCCAGCATTTT. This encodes CASSSGRVIMQPQHF.

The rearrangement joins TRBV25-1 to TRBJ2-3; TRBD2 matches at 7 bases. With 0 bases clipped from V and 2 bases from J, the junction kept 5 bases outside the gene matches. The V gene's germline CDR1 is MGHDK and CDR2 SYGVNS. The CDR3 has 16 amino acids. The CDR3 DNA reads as TGTGCCAGCAGTGAATATATGGCGGGAGTCACAGATACGCAGTATTTT. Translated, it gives CASSEYMAGVTDTQYF.

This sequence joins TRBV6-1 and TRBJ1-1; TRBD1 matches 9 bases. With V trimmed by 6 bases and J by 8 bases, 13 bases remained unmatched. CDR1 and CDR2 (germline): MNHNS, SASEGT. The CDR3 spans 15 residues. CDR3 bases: TGTGCCAGCAGCGGAACAGGGGGCGTAAAACACGAAGCTTTCTTT. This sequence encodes CASSGTGGVKHEAFF.

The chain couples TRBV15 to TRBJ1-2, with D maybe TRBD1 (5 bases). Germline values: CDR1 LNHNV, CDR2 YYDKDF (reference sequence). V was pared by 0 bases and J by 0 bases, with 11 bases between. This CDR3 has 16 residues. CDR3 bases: TGTGCCACCAGCAGAGATGGGGGGATAGCTAACTATGGCTACACCTTC. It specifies CATSRDGGIANYGYTF. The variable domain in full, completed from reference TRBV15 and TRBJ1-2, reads DAMVIQNPRYQVTQFGKPVTLSCSQTLNHNVMYWYQQKSSQAPKLLFHYYDKDFNNEADTPDNFQSRRPNTSFCFLDIRSPGLGDTAMYLCATSRDGGIANYGYTFGSGTRLTVV.

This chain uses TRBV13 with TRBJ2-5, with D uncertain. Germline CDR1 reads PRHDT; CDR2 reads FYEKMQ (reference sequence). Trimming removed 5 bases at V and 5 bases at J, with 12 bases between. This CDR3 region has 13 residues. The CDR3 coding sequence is TGTGCCAGCAGCCAGGCCCTAGGGGAGACCCAGTACTTC. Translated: CASSQALGETQYF.

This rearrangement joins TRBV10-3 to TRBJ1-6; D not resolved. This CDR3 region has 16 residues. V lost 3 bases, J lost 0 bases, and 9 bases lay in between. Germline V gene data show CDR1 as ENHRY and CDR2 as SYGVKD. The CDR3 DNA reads TGTGCCATCAGTGATTACCCAAGCTCCTATAATTCACCCCTCCACTTT. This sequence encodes CAISDYPSSYNSPLHF.

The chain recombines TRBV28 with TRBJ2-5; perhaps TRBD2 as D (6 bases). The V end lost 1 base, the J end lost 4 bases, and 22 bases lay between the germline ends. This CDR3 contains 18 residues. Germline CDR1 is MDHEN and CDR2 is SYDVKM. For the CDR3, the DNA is TGTGCCAGCAGTTTATATTCTGTGAGGCGGGGCTACTCAGAGACCCAGTACTTC. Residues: CASSLYSVRRGYSETQYF.

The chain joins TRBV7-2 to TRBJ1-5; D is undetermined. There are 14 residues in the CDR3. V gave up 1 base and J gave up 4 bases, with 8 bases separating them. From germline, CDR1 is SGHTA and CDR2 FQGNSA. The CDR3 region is CASSLVGTNQPQHF. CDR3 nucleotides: TGTGCCAGCAGCTTAGTGGGTACTAATCAGCCCCAGCATTTT.

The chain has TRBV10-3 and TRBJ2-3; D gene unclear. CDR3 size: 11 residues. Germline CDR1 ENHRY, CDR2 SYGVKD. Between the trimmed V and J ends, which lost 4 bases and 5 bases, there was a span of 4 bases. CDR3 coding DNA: TGTGCCATCAGTGTACAAGATACGCAGTATTTT. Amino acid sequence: CAISVQDTQYF.

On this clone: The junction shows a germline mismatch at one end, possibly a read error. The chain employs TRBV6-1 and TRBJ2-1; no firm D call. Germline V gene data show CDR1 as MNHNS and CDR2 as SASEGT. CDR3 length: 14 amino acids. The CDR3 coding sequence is TGTGCCAGCAGGGAAGACTTACCCTTAGGAGAGCAGTTCTTC. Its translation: CASREDLPLGEQFF.

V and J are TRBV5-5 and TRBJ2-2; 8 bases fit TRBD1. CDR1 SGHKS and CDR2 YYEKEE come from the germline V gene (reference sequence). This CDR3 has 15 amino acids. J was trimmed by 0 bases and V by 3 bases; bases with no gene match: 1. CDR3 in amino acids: CASSWGQANTGELFF. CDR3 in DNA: TGTGCCAGCAGCTGGGGACAGGCGAACACCGGGGAGCTGTTTTTT.

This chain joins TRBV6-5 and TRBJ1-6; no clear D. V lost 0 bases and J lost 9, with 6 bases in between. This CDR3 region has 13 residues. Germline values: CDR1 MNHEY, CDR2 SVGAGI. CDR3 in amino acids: CASSYSGLSPLHF. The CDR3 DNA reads TGTGCCAGCAGTTACTCGGGCCTTTCACCCCTCCACTTT.

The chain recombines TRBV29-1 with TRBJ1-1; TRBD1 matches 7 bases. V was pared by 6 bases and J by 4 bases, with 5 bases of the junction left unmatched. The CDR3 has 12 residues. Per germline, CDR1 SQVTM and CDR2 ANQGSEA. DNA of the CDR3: TGCAGCGTCTGGGAGGGGGCCACTGAAGCTTTCTTT. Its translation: CSVWEGATEAFF.

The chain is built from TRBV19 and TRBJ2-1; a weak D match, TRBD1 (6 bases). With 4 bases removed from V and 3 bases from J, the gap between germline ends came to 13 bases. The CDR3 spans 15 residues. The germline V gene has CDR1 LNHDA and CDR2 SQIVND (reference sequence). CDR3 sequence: CASSTFRDNYNEQFF. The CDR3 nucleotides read TGTGCCAGTAGTACCTTCCGGGACAACTACAATGAGCAGTTCTTC.